This T cell receptor (beta chain) was recorded in a study of blood T cells in healthy people across ages. As concerns this clonotype: Its antigen remains unknown.

Isolation recovered at least 7 million PBMCs from every sample. Primed by a sample-barcoded 5' primer and a J-beta primer mix, a second PCR proceeded for 7 to 11 cycles. A template-switch adaptor containing 12 random nucleotides labeled each cDNA molecule. TCRdb ran MiXCR on the 5' RACE reads and lists one entry per CDR3 protein. Of over 1,500,000 distinct CDR3 sequences listed, 49% are singletons. V gave up 6 bases and J gave up 2 bases, with 10 bases separating them. The germline V gene encodes CDR1 SGHTA and CDR2 FQGNSA. The CDR3 extends over 13 amino acids. Regarding the study as a whole: Long-lived donors had more naive CD4+ cells and higher diversity than aged donors.

The TCR was taken from a woman between 40 and 55 years old in good health. V and J are TRBV7-2 and TRBJ1-2; no clear D. Sequencing was done on a sample of blood. The CDR3 spells CASSMEGNYGYTF. CDR3 in DNA: TGTGCCAGCAGTATGGAGGGAAACTATGGCTACACCTTC.